This T cell receptor (beta chain) emerged from a study of CD8+CD57+ T cells in acquired aplastic anemia. At the level of the study: Sorted CD4+ and CD8+ cells gave an average of around 3.1 ug of DNA. Findings of the study overall: Patients and controls shared 25 to 30 CD8+ CDR3 sequences, which appeared highly expressed in patients and within their immunodominant clones. With respect to CD8+ Simpson's diversity, patients and controls did not differ significantly.

Genomic DNA templated the TCR beta VDJ and CDR3 profiling. TCRdb reprocessed the reads via MiXCR and lists one record per CDR3 protein. The sample gives some 160,000 distinct CDR3 sequences, around half of which show up once; 2.5% to 3.5% is in the top ten. In the case of this clonotype: As yet, its antigen is unknown.

Patients included in sequencing had previously demonstrated CD8+CD57+ cell expansion by flow cytometry. Blood samples were obtained from patients who had received no prior therapy. The receptor was isolated from a human donor with aplastic anemia. Source material: sorted CD4+, CD8+, or CD8+CD57+ T cells (not recorded which) from PBMCs.

CDR3 in DNA: TGCAGTGCCCGAAAGGGGGACAGGGACACCGGGGAGCTGTTTTTT. Translating gives CSARKGDRDTGELFF. The J gene is TRBJ2-2, the V gene TRBV20-1; 9 bases agree with TRBD1. This CDR3 has 15 amino acids. The germline gives CDR1 DFQATT, CDR2 SNEGSKA (reference sequence). V gave up 6 bases and J gave up 3 bases; unmatched junction bases: 8.